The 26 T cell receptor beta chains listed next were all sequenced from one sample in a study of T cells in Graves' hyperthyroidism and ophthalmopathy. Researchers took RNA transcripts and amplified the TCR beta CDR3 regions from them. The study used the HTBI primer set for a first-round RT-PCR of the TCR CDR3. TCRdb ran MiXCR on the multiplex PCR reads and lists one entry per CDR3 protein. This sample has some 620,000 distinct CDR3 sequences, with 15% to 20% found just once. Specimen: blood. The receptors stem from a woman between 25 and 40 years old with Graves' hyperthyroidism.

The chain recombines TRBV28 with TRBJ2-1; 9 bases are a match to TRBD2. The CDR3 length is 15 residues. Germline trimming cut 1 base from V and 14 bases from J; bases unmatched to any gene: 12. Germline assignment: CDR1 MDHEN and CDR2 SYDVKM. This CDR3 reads CASSLYRTSAFVEFF. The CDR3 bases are TGTGCCAGCAGTTTATATCGGACTAGCGCTTTCGTGGAGTTCTTC.

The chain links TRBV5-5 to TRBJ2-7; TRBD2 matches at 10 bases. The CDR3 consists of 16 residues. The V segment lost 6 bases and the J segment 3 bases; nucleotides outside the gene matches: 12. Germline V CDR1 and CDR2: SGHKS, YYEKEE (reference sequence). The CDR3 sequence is CASTTAGGLVNYEQYF. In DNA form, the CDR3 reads TGTGCCAGCACCACAGCGGGAGGGCTGGTAAACTACGAGCAGTACTTC.

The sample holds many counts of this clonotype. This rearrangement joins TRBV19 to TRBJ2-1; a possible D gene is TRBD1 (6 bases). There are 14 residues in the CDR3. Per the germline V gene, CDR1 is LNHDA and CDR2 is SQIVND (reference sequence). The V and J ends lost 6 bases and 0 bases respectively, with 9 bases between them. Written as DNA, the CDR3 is TGTGCCAGTAGAATACAGGGCTCCTACAATGAGCAGTTCTTC. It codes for CASRIQGSYNEQFF.

The CDR3 DNA is TGTGCCAGTAGTATAGGGGGAAGCCCCTACGAGCAGTACTTC. Translated: CASSIGGSPYEQYF. The chain couples TRBV19 to TRBJ2-7; D is uncertain. Germline V gives CDR1 LNHDA, CDR2 SQIVND (reference sequence). V lost 1 base, J lost 2 bases, and 9 bases lay in between. This CDR3 has 14 residues.

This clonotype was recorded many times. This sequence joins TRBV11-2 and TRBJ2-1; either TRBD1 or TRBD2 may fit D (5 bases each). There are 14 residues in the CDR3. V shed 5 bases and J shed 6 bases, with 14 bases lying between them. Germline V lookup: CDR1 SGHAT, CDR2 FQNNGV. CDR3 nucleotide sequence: TGTGCCAGCAGCACCGCGCGAGGGGCCAATGAGCAGTTCTTC. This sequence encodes CASSTARGANEQFF.

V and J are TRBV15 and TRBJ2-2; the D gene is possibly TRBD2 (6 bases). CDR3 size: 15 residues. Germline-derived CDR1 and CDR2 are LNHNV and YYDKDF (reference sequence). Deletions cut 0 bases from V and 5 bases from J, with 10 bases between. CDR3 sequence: CATSRDLRGTGELFF. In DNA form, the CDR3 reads TGTGCCACCAGCAGAGATCTCCGGGGGACCGGGGAGCTGTTTTTT. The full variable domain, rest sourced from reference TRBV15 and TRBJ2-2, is DAMVIQNPRYQVTQFGKPVTLSCSQTLNHNVMYWYQQKSSQAPKLLFHYYDKDFNNEADTPDNFQSRRPNTSFCFLDIRSPGLGDTAMYLCATSRDLRGTGELFFGEGSRLTVL.

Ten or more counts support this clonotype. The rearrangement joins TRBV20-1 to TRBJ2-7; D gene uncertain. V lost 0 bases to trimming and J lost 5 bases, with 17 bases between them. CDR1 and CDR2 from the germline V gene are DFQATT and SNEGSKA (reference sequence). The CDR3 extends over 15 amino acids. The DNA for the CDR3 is TGCAGTGCTAGAGATCCCCAGACTCCTAAGGACGAGCAGTACTTC. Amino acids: CSARDPQTPKDEQYF.

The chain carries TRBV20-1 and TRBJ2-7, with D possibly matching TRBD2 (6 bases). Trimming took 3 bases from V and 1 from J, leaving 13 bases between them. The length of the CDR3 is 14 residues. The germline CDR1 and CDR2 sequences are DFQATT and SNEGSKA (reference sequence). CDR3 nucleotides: TGCAGTGCTAGGACCCAGCGGGCATCCTACGAGCAGTACTTC. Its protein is CSARTQRASYEQYF.

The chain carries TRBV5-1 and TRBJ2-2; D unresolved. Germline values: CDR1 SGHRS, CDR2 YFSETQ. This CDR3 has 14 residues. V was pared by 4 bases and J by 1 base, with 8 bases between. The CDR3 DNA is TGCGCCAGCAGCGCAAAATTGAACACCGGGGAGCTGTTTTTT. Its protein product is CASSAKLNTGELFF.

CDR3 DNA sequence: TGTGCCAGCTGGGCAGGGGGGTACTATGGCTACACCTTC. It encodes CASWAGGYYGYTF. The rearrangement uses TRBV2 and TRBJ1-2; 7 nucleotides agree with TRBD1. The CDR3 consists of 13 residues. V lost 8 bases, J lost 3 bases, and 6 bases stayed unmatched. Germline assignment: CDR1 SNHLY and CDR2 FYNNEI.

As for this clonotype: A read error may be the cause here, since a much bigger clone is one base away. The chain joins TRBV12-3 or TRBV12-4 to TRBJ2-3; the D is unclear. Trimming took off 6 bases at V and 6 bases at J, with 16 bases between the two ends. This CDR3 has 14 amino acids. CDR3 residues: CASSPQTRIDTQYF. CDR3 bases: TGTGCCAGCAGCCCTCAAACCAGGATCGATACGCAGTATTTT.

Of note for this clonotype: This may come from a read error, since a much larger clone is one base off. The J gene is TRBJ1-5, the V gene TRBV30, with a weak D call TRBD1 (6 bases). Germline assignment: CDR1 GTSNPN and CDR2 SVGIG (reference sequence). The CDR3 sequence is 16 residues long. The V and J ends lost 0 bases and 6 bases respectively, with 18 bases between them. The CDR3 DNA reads TGTGCCTGGAGTGTACGCGGGCAGGGGAGTAGTCAGCCCCAGCATTTT. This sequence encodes CAWSVRGQGSSQPQHF.

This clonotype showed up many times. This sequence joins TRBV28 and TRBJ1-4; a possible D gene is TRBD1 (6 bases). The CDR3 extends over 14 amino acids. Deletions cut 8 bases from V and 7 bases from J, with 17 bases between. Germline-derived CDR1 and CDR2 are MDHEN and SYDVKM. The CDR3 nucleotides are TGTGCCAGCCGCCTTTGGGGGGGCGGTGAAAAACTGTTTTTT. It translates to CASRLWGGGEKLFF.

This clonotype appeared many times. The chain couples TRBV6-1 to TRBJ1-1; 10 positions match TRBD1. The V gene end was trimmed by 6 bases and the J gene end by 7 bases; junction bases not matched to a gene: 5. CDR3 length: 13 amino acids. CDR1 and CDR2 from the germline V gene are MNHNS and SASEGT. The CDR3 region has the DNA TGTGCCAGCAGGGGACAGGGGATGGGTGAAGCTTTCTTT. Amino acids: CASRGQGMGEAFF.

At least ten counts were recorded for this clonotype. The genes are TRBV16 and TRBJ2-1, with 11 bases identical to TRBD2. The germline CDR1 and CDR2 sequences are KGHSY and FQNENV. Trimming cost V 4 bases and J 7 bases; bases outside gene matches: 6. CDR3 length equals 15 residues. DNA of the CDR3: TGTGCCAGCAGCCCGGGGACTAGCGGTGTGAATGAGCAGTTCTTC. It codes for CASSPGTSGVNEQFF.

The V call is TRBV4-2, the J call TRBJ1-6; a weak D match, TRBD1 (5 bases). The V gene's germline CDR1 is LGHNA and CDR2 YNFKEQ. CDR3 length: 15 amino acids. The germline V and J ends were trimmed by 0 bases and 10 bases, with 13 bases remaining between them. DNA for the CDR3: TGTGCCAGCAGCCAAGAAGGTGGGGGTCGATCACCCCTCCACTTT. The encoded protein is CASSQEGGGRSPLHF.

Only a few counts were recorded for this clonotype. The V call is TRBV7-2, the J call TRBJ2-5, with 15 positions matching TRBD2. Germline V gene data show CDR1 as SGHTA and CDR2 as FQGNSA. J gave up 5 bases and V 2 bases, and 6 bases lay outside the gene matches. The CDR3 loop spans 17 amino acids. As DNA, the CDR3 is TGTGCCAGCAGCTTACGGACTAGCGGGAGGGGGAGGGAGACCCAGTACTTC. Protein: CASSLRTSGRGRETQYF.

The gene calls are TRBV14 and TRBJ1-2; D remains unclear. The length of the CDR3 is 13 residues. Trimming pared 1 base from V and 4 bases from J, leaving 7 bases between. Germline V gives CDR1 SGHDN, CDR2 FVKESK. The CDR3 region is CASSQVDGYGYTF. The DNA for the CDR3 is TGTGCCAGCAGCCAAGTGGACGGCTATGGCTACACCTTC.

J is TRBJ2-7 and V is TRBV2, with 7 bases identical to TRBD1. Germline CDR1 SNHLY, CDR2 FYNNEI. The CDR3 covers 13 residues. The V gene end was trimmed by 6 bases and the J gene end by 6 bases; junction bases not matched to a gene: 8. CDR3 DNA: TGTGCCAGCAGGCCGGGACAGCCCTCCGAGCAGTACTTC. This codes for CASRPGQPSEQYF.

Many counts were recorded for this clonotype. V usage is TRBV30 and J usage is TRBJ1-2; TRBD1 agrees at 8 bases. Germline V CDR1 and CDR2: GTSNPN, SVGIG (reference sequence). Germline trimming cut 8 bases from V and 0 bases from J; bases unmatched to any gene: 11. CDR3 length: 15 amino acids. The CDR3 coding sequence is TGTGCCGTAAAACCACAGGGGGGGCCTAACTATGGCTACACCTTC. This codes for CAVKPQGGPNYGYTF.

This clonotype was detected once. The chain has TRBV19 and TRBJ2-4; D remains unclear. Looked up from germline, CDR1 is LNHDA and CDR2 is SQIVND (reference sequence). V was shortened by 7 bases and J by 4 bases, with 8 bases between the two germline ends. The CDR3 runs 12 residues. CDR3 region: CASMPDKNIQYF. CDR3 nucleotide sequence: TGTGCCAGTATGCCAGATAAAAACATTCAGTACTTC.

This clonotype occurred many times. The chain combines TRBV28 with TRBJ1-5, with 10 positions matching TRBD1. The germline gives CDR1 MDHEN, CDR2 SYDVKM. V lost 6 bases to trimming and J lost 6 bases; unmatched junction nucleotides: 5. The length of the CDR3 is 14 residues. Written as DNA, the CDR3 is TGTGCCAGCAGGACAGGGGGCTTAGGTCAGCCCCAGCATTTT. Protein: CASRTGGLGQPQHF.

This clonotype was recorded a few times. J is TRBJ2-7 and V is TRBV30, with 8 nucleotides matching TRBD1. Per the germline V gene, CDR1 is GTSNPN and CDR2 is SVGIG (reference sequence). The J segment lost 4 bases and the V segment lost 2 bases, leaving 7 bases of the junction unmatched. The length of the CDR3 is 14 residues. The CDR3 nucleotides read TGTGCCTGGAGTTGGGACAGGTATGAATACGAGCAGTACTTC. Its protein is CAWSWDRYEYEQYF.

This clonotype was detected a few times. The CDR3: CASSLGGTRHQETQYF. In DNA form, the CDR3 reads TGCGCCAGCAGCTTGGGGGGGACCCGACACCAAGAGACCCAGTACTTC. This chain joins TRBV5-1 and TRBJ2-5; D might be TRBD1 or TRBD2, each matching 5 bases. Trimming cost V 0 bases and J 0 bases, with 12 bases left between them. CDR1 is SGHRS, CDR2 YFSETQ, per germline. This CDR3 comprises 16 residues.

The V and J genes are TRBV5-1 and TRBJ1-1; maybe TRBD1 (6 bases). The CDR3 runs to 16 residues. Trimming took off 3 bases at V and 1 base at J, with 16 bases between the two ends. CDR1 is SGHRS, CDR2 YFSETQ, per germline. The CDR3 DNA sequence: TGCGCCAGCAGCTGGGGGGGGGGGGCCGGGAACACTGAAGCTTTCTTT. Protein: CASSWGGGAGNTEAFF.

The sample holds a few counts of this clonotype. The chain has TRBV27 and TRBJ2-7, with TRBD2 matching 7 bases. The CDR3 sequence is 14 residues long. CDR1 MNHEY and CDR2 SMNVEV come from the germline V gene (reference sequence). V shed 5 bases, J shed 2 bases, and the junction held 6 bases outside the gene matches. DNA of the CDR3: TGTGCCAGCAGTGGCGGGGGAAGCACCTACGAGCAGTACTTC. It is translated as CASSGGGSTYEQYF.